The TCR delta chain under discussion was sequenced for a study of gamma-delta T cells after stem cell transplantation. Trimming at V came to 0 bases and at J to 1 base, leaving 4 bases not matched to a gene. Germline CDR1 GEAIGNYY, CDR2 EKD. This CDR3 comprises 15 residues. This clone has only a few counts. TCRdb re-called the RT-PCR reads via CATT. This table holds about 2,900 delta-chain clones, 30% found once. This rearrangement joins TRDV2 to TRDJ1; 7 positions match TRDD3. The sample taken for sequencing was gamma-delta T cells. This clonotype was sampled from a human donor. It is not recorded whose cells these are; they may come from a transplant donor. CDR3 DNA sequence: TGTGCCTGTGACACCGTTGGGGGAACCACCGATAAACTCATCTTT. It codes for CACDTVGGTTDKLIF.